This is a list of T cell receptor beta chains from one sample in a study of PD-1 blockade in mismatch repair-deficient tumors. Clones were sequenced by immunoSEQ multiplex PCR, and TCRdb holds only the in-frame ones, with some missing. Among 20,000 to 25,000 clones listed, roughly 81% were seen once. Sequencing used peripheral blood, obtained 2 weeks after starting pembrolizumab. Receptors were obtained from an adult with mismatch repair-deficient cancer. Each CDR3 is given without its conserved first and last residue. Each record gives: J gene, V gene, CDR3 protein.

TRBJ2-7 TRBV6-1 ASSEGVAYEQY
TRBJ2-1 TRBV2 ASTSPRQGMYNEQF
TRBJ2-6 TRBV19 ASRRGHSGANVLT
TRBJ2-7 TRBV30 AWSRGHYEQY
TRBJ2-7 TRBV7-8 ASSLGETYEQY
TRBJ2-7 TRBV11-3 ASSLGGEKKGLWH
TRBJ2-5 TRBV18 ASSGRKLAGGPRETQY
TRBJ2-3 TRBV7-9 ASSPYLGLPISTDTQY
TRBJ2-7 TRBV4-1 ASSHPGQSYEQY
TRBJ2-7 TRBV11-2 ASSPSLGAGGPIPYEQY
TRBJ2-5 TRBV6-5 ASSYSAVGGTQY
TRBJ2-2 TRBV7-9 ASSLALRTGTGELF
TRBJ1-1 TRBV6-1 ASSSLDRGKGEAF
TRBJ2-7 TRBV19 ASSQIIGSYEQY
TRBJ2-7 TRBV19 ASSMGQGGYEQY
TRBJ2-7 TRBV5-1 ASSLMGTSGSYEQY
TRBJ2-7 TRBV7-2 ASSPTAGGYEQY
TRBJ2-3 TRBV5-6 ASSYRSTDTQY
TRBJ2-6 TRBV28 ASSLIGVGGRSSGANVLT
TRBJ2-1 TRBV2 ASSEERNNEQF
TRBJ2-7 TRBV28 ASSLHGLIY
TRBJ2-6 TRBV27 ASPRDRISGANVLT
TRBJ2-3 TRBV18 ASSETSGGTDTQY
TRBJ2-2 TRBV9 ASSQAGELF
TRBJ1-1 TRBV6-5 ASSYKESTEAF
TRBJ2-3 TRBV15 ATSRAPDTQY
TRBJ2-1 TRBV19 ASSIGYGKRSYNEQF
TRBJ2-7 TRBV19 ASRPTGLGYEQY